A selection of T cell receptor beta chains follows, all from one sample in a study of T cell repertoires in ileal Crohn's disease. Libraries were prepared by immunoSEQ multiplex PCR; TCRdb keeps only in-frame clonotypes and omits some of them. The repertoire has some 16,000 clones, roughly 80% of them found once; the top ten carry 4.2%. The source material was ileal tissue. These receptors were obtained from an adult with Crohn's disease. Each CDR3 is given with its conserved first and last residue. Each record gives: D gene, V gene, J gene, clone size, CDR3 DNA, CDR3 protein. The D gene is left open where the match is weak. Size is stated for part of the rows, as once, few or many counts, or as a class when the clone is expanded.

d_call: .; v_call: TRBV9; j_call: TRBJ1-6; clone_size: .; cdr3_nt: TGTGCCAGCACCCTGGGGACACCTTATTCACCCCTCCACTTT; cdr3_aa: CASTLGTPYSPLHF
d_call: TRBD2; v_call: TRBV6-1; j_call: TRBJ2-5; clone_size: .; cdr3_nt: TGTGCCAGCAGCGCGGGGGGGCAAGAGACCCAGTACTTC; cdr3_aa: CASSAGGQETQYF
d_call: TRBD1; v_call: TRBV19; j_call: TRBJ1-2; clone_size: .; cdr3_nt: TGTGCCAGTAGTTCCCGGACAGGGGAGGTGTATGGCTACACCTTC; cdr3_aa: CASSSRTGEVYGYTF
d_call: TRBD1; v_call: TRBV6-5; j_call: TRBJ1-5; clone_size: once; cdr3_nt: TGTGCCAGCAGTCTCAGGGGGAATCAGCCCCAGCATTTT; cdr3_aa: CASSLRGNQPQHF
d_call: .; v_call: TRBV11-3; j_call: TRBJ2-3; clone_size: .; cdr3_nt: TGTGCCAGCACTCAGGACAGCTACACAGATACGCAGTATTTT; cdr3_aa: CASTQDSYTDTQYF
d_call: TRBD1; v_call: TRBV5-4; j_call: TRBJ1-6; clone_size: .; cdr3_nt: TGTGCCAGCAGCAGGGGACAGGGGAAGAATTCACCCCTCCACTTT; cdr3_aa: CASSRGQGKNSPLHF
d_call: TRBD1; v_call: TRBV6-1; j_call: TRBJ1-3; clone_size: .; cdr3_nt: TGTGCCAGCAGTGATGCCGGGCACAGGGGTGGAAACACCATATATTTT; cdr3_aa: CASSDAGHRGGNTIYF
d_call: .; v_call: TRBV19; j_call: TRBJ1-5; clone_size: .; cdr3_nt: TGTGCCAGTAGAGGGGTAAGCAATCAGCCCCAGCATTTT; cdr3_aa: CASRGVSNQPQHF
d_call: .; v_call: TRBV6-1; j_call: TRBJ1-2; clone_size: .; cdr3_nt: TGTGCCAGCAGTGAAGAGGGGGGGTACGGCTATGGCTACACCTTC; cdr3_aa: CASSEEGGYGYGYTF
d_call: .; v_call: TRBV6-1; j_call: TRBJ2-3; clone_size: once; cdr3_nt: TGTGCCAGCAGTGGTTGGCCCCGTGGCACAGATACGCAGTATTTT; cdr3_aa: CASSGWPRGTDTQYF
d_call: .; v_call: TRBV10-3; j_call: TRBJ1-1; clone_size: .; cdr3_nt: TGTGCCATCAGCTCGCAGGGGTTGAACACTGAAGCTTTCTTT; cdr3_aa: CAISSQGLNTEAFF
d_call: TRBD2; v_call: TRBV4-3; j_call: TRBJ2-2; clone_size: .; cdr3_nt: TGCGCCAGCAGCCAAGGAACTAGCGGGAGTAGGGGCACCGGGGAGCTGTTTTTT; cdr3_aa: CASSQGTSGSRGTGELFF
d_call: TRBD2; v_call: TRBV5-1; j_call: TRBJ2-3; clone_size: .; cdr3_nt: TGCGCCAGCAGCTTTTTGTCAGCGGGGGGGGCAGATACGCAGTATTTT; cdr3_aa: CASSFLSAGGADTQYF
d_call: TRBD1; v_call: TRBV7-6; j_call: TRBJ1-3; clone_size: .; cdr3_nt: TGTGCCAGCAGCTTATTCACAGGGGGAGAAAGAAACACCATATATTTT; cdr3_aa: CASSLFTGGERNTIYF
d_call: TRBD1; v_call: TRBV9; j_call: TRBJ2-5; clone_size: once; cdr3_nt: TGTGCCAGCAGCCCGGACAGGGGCCAAGAGACCCAGTACTTC; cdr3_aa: CASSPDRGQETQYF
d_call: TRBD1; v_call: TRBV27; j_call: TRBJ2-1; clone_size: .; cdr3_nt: TGTGCCAGCAGTTCGCGGCAGGGGGCCAATGAGCAGTTCTTC; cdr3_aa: CASSSRQGANEQFF
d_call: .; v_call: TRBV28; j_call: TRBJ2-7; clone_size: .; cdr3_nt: TGTGCCAGCAGTTTATCCCCTACAGGAGTTGAAGAGCAGTACTTC; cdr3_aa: CASSLSPTGVEEQYF
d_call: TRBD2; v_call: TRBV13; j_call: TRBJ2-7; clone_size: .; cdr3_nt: TGTGCCAGCAGCTCTGGATCCTGGCGGGGGGACCTGTACGAGCAGTACTTC; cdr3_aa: CASSSGSWRGDLYEQYF
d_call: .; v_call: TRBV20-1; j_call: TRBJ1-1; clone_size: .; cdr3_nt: TGCAGTGCTAGGGAGGGAAGGGAAGCTTTCTTT; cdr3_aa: CSAREGREAFF
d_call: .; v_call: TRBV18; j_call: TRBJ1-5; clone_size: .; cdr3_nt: TGTGCCAGCTCACCAATCCAGGGGTTTCAGCCCCAGCATTTT; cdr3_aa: CASSPIQGFQPQHF
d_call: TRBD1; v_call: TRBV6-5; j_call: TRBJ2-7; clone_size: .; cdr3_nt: TGTGCCAGCAGTGACAGGGTCCGCAGAGGGGAGCAGTACTTC; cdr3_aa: CASSDRVRRGEQYF
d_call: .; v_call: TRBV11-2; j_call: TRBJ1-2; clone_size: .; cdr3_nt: TGTGCCAGCAGGATGACAGGCCTCTATGGCTACACCTTC; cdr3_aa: CASRMTGLYGYTF